The sample holds a few counts of the clone carrying this TCR beta chain. The antigen is unknown. The data stem from a study of T-cell memory formation after mild COVID-19. Study results and limitations: Day 37-peaking second-wave clones had unconfirmed SARS-CoV-2 specificity. Of the contracting clones, CD4+ ones lay mainly in CM and EM, and CD8+ ones in EMRA. From day 15 to 85, contracting clones were balanced between CD4 and CD8, whereas later expanders leaned toward CD4+.

This CDR3 has 16 amino acids. The germline gives CDR1 LGHNA, CDR2 YSLEER. Trimming shortened V by 1 base and J by 2 bases, and 13 bases separated the two germline ends. 5'RACE with constant-segment primers built TCRalpha and TCRbeta cDNA libraries with UMIs. Using its own MiXCR run on the 5' RACE reads, TCRdb lists one record per CDR3 protein. This sample has about 130,000 distinct CDR3 sequences; 15% to 20% occur once, and the top ten carry 5.2%. Input material: PBMCs or a T cell subset sorted from them (not recorded which). The chain uses TRBV4-3 and TRBJ2-3, with a tentative D call TRBD2 (6 bases). The sequence was obtained from a man between 18 and 35 years old who had mild COVID-19 (a few samples of this study predate the infection). Cell type and time point are not known. The chain's CDR3 is CASSQGGGAYTDTQYF. CDR3 nucleotide sequence: TGCGCCAGCAGCCAAGGAGGAGGGGCCTACACAGATACGCAGTATTTT.